Below are 10 T cell receptor beta chains sequenced from a single sample in a study of CD8+ T cells in alopecia areata. RNA extraction and reverse transcription yielded cDNA as sequencing template. Data came from immunoSEQ multiplex PCR; TCRdb stores just in-frame clones and leaves some out. The table lists about 160,000 clones, 85% to 90% of them singletons, with about 14% in the top ten. Sequences were derived from CD8+ T cells sorted from blood, sampled at week 0. The receptor source for this set is a human donor with alopecia areata.

The V and J genes are TRBV10-2 and TRBJ2-3, with D maybe TRBD2 (5 bases). This CDR3 region has 15 residues. Germline values: CDR1 WSHSY, CDR2 SAAADI. Deletions cut 6 bases from V and 3 bases from J, with 16 bases between. CDR3 residues: CASREAGKRTDTQYF. The CDR3 coding sequence is TGCGCCAGCAGGGAGGCGGGTAAGAGGACAGATACGCAGTATTTT.

The table lists this clone with a few counts. CDR3 residues: CSAPGTLTDTQYF. The DNA for the CDR3 is TGCAGCGCCCCTGGGACATTAACAGATACGCAGTATTTT. This chain uses TRBV29-1 with TRBJ2-3; perhaps TRBD1 as D (6 bases). The V gene's germline CDR1 is SQVTM and CDR2 ANQGSEA. The CDR3 extends over 13 amino acids. V was trimmed by 7 bases and J by 3 bases, leaving 14 bases between them.

This clone occurred once. The gene calls are TRBV7-9 and TRBJ2-7; TRBD1 might be the D (6 bases). This CDR3 region has 12 residues. Trimming cost V 4 bases and J 5 bases, with 9 bases left between them. Germline CDR1 and CDR2: SEHNR and FQNEAQ (reference sequence). Here the CDR3 DNA reads TGTGCCAGCAGCTCACAGGGCCACGAGCAGTACTTC. Its protein is CASSSQGHEQYF. Supplemented by reference TRBV7-9 and TRBJ2-7, the full variable domain reads DTGVSQNPRHKITKRGQNVTFRCDPISEHNRLYWYRQTLGQGPEFLTYFQNEAQLEKSRLLSDRFSAERPKGSFSTLEIQRTEQGDSAMYLCASSSQGHEQYFGPGTRLTVT.

The chain is built from TRBV12-5 and TRBJ1-1; D is uncertain. The CDR3 runs to 13 residues. In germline, CDR1 is LGHNT, CDR2 FRNRAP. V was shortened by 2 bases and J by 2 bases, with 6 bases between the two germline ends. CDR3 amino acids: CASGLTANTEAFF. The CDR3 nucleotides read TGTGCTAGTGGTTTGACAGCCAACACTGAAGCTTTCTTT.

As to this clone: Other DNA sequences in this sample translate to the same CDR3. The CDR3 reads CASSLGAEAFF. CDR3 bases: TGTGCCAGCAGCTTGGGGGCTGAAGCTTTCTTT. V and J are TRBV5-6 and TRBJ1-1; D is uncertain. The germline V gene has CDR1 SGHDT and CDR2 YYEEEE. This CDR3 has 11 amino acids. Trimming took 0 bases from V and 6 from J, leaving 3 bases between them.

The rearrangement uses TRBV7-8 and TRBJ2-3; D is possibly TRBD1 or TRBD2 (5 bases each). Per germline, CDR1 SGHVS and CDR2 FQNEAQ. The CDR3 runs 17 residues. V lost 0 bases and J 6 bases, leaving 19 bases between the germline ends. The CDR3 coding sequence is TGTGCCAGCAGCTTAGCTGACGGGGACGGGATCCGGGATACGCAGTATTTT. Amino acid sequence: CASSLADGDGIRDTQYF.

The genes are TRBV30 and TRBJ1-1; tentative D call: TRBD1 (6 bases). The CDR3 consists of 13 residues. Germline loops: CDR1 GTSNPN, CDR2 SVGIG (reference sequence). V lost 3 bases and J 2 bases, leaving 10 bases between the germline ends. The CDR3 DNA sequence: TGTGCCTGGAGCCCGGGACACAACACTGAAGCTTTCTTT. Amino acid sequence: CAWSPGHNTEAFF.

The chain recombines TRBV6-1 with TRBJ1-1; TRBD1 is a possible D gene (5 bases). The length of the CDR3 is 11 residues. Germline V gene sequence: CDR1 MNHNS, CDR2 SASEGT. The germline V and J ends were trimmed by 6 bases and 6 bases, with 8 bases remaining between them. In DNA form, the CDR3 reads TGTGCCAGCAGGGAGACAGCTGAAGCTTTCTTT. It specifies CASRETAEAFF.

This rearrangement joins TRBV27 to TRBJ2-3; D may be TRBD2 (6 bases). The CDR3 covers 15 residues. The V end lost 10 bases, the J end lost 3 bases, and 20 bases lay between the germline ends. Per the germline V gene, CDR1 is MNHEY and CDR2 is SMNVEV (reference sequence). The CDR3, as DNA: TGTGCCACCAAATCAGAACGGGGGAGAACAGATACGCAGTATTTT. It codes for CATKSERGRTDTQYF.

The chain couples TRBV28 to TRBJ1-2, with TRBD1 matching over 7 bases. The CDR3 length is 14 residues. Germline values: CDR1 MDHEN, CDR2 SYDVKM. Losses at the gene ends were 3 bases for V and 0 bases for J; bases not matched to a gene: 1. In DNA form, the CDR3 reads TGTGCCAGCAGTTTTACAGGGGCTAACTATGGCTACACCTTC. The encoded protein is CASSFTGANYGYTF.